Included here is one TCR beta chain sequence, with context. What it binds is not known. This sample stems from a study of Ad26.COV2.S vaccination and SARS-CoV-2 variants. In the study overall: Doses of Ad26.COV2.S were injected into muscle once or twice, 56 days apart. General study points: In vaccinated individuals, spike-specific CD8+ and CD4+ T cell responses reportedly displayed substantial breadth.

The CDR3 extends over 16 amino acids. V was trimmed by 1 base and J by 4 bases, leaving 17 bases between them. The germline gives CDR1 LNHNV, CDR2 YYDKDF (reference sequence). Sequencing was performed with immunoSEQ multiplex PCR; in TCRdb, only in-frame clones are kept and a portion is missing. The sample lists about 450,000 clones, roughly 87% occurring once. Treatment noted: some 20 received Ad26.COV2.S at low or high dose, single or two shots; several received placebo; per-sample allocation not given. The investigators took samples on day 63 after the first vaccine or placebo injection. Boston provided a donor who was an adult aged 18-55 years.

Sequences were derived from peripheral blood, sampled in a trial of Ad26.COV2.S vaccine versus placebo. The clonotype was recovered from a person between 18 and 65 years old who received the Ad26.COV2.S COVID-19 vaccine or a placebo. V usage is TRBV15 and J usage is TRBJ2-7, with D possibly TRBD1 on 5 matching bases. DNA of the CDR3: TGTGCCACCAGCAGAGCCCGCGATACCAGGGATTACGAGCAGTACTTC. This sequence encodes CATSRARDTRDYEQYF.